This TCR beta chain was sequenced in a study of T cell clonotyping in hematopoietic cell transplantation. Study-wide results and limits: Pathologically expanded recipient clonotypes increased progressively from day 30 to day 180 as diversity fell. At the given depth, recipient repertoires were over 95% de novo clonotypes.

Some clones are missing from TCRdb's copy, which holds only in-frame ones; the method was immunoSEQ multiplex PCR. Of around 3,000 clones in the sample, roughly 70% are singletons; the top ten hold approximately 5%. Points on this clone: Its antigen is as yet unknown.

Germline V gene sequence: CDR1 SGHRS, CDR2 YFSETQ. V lost 2 bases to trimming and J lost 5 bases; unmatched junction nucleotides: 6. CDR3 length equals 15 residues. The sample in question was peripheral blood mononuclear cells, obtained 30 days after allogeneic stem cell transplant. V is TRBV5-1 and J is TRBJ1-4; 7 bases match TRBD1. This receptor was taken from a male patient in his thirties or forties who had an allogeneic stem cell transplant from an unrelated donor, so the T cells may come from the graft donor. Some clones in this sample may be carry-over from other donors' samples. The CDR3 here is CASSFYRGANEKLFF. The CDR3 DNA sequence: TGCGCCAGCAGCTTTTACAGGGGCGCGAATGAAAAACTGTTTTTT.